This T cell receptor beta chain was observed in a study of blood T cells in healthy people across ages. The study, taken as a whole, reports: A conclusive naive versus antigen-experienced comparison was prevented by the unsorted PBMCs. Both naive CD4+ cell counts and diversity were greater in long-lived donors than in aged donors.

As regards this clonotype: The antigen is undetermined.

Using a J-beta primer mix together with a sample-barcoded 5' primer, a second PCR was run for roughly 7 to 12 cycles. Each cDNA molecule was tagged by a template-switch adaptor with 12 random nucleotides. TCRdb itself ran the 5' RACE reads through MiXCR, one entry per CDR3 protein. Found here are approximately 810,000 distinct CDR3 sequences, about 34% of them singletons; the top ten hold over 10%. This CDR3 region has 16 residues. The sequencing sample was made of blood. J is TRBJ2-1 and V is TRBV21-1; the table's D call TRBD2 went unverified against the DNA. TRBV21-1 is assigned pseudogene status. This sequence originates from a man younger than 30 in good health. CDR3 amino acids: CASTFREGHSYNEQFF. CDR3 DNA: TGTGCCAGCACCTTCCGGGAGGGCCATTCCTACAATGAGCAGTTCTTC.